These 25 T cell receptor beta chains were all obtained from the same sample, sequenced in a study of cytomegalovirus exposure and HLA in healthy donors (dated by TCRdb to 2016 to 2017). The library was prepared using the immunoSEQ multiplex PCR assay. Sourced from immuneACCESS, this table was stored by TCRdb with only in-frame sequences that have V and J called. A share of the clones is absent; for the studies checked, an unresolved V gene accounts for under half, and the remainder has no known explanation. The sample profile shows tens of thousands of clones; about 96% of them were found once. Of the sample, 1.2% is held by the ten largest clones. Material for sequencing was PBMCs. These receptors were taken from a woman between 18 and 29 years old in good health and CMV-seronegative.

This chain joins TRBV5-4 and TRBJ2-2, with a weak D call TRBD1 (6 bases). The CDR3 is 14 amino acids. Trimming removed 0 bases at V and 6 bases at J, with 9 bases between. Germline assignment: CDR1 SGHNT and CDR2 YYREEE (reference sequence). CDR3 sequence: CASSLGNRAGELFF. DNA for the CDR3: TGTGCCAGCAGCTTGGGGAACAGGGCCGGGGAGCTGTTTTTT.

The chain links TRBV4-1 to TRBJ2-7; D is perhaps TRBD2 (5 bases). V lost 0 bases, J lost 6 bases, and 12 bases lay in between. This CDR3 contains 14 residues. The germline gives CDR1 MGHRA, CDR2 YSYEKL. The CDR3 protein is CASSQDVSGIEQYF. The CDR3 nucleotides read TGCGCCAGCAGCCAAGATGTATCCGGGATCGAGCAGTACTTC.

The J gene is TRBJ2-3, the V gene TRBV7-2; weak D call: TRBD2 (6 bases). The V gene lost 5 bases and the J gene lost 2 bases, with 14 bases spanning the gap. There are 15 residues in the CDR3. CDR1 SGHTA and CDR2 FQGNSA come from the germline V gene. CDR3 sequence reads: CASSPRLGPTDTQYF. CDR3 in DNA: TGTGCCAGCAGCCCGCGACTAGGTCCCACAGATACGCAGTATTTT.

The chain has TRBV6-5 and TRBJ2-1; D gene unclear. The CDR3 covers 14 residues. V gave up 0 bases and J gave up 9 bases, with 12 bases separating them. Germline loops: CDR1 MNHEY, CDR2 SVGAGI. The CDR3 spells CASSYSKAWSEQFF. CDR3 bases: TGTGCCAGCAGTTACTCGAAGGCCTGGAGTGAGCAGTTCTTC.

This chain joins TRBV4-2 and TRBJ2-2, with TRBD2 matching 10 bases. CDR3 length: 16 amino acids. Trimming removed 2 bases from V and 5 bases from J; junction bases left unmatched: 5. The germline gives CDR1 LGHNA, CDR2 YNFKEQ. This CDR3 reads CASSQPLTSGTGELFF. DNA of the CDR3: TGTGCCAGCAGCCAACCCCTGACTAGCGGGACCGGGGAGCTGTTTTTT.

The chain is built from TRBV7-9 and TRBJ2-3, with 7 bases lining up with TRBD2. The CDR3 has 16 residues. The V and J ends lost 3 bases and 3 bases, in that order; junction bases with no gene match: 9. Germline V gene data show CDR1 as SEHNR and CDR2 as FQNEAQ (reference sequence). CDR3 protein: CASSLGGTTPTDTQYF. The CDR3 bases are TGTGCCAGCAGCTTGGGGGGGACTACCCCTACAGATACGCAGTATTTT.

The rearrangement uses TRBV10-3 and TRBJ2-7; maybe TRBD2 (6 bases). V lost 3 bases and J 6 bases, leaving 9 bases between the germline ends. Germline values: CDR1 ENHRY, CDR2 SYGVKD. This CDR3 spans 12 amino acids. CDR3 sequence reads: CAISDWRGEQYF. As DNA, the CDR3 is TGTGCCATCAGTGATTGGAGGGGCGAGCAGTACTTC.

CDR3 DNA: TGTGCCAGCAGCACCGATAGCGGAACCAAAAACATTCAGTACTTC. Amino acids: CASSTDSGTKNIQYF. V gene TRBV7-2 combines with J gene TRBJ2-4, with a tentative D call TRBD2 (6 bases). Germline V gene sequence: CDR1 SGHTA, CDR2 FQGNSA. With 5 bases removed from V and 2 bases from J, the gap between germline ends came to 13 bases. The length of the CDR3 is 15 residues.

The V gene is TRBV18, the J gene TRBJ1-3; 7 nucleotides agree with TRBD1. This CDR3 has 14 amino acids. Germline values: CDR1 KGHSH, CDR2 LQKENI. After removal of 6 bases from V and 2 bases from J, the junction contained 4 bases not matched to a gene. Here the CDR3 DNA reads TGTGCCAGCTCTCAAACAGGGGCTGGAAACACCATATATTTT. This gives the protein CASSQTGAGNTIYF.

This chain uses TRBV7-2 with TRBJ1-2; TRBD1 matches 8 bases. The germline V gene encodes CDR1 SGHTA and CDR2 FQGNSA. V trimming: 7 bases; J trimming: 3 bases; junction bases outside the gene matches: 13. The CDR3 covers 16 residues. CDR3 sequence reads: CASTRQGTRVDYGYTF. CDR3 bases: TGTGCCAGCACCCGACAGGGGACGAGGGTGGACTATGGCTACACCTTC.

The chain links TRBV4-1 to TRBJ2-5; tentative D call: TRBD2 (6 bases). Germline assignment: CDR1 MGHRA and CDR2 YSYEKL. CDR3 length equals 15 residues. Trimming cost V 2 bases and J 7 bases, with 17 bases left between them. CDR3 sequence reads: CASSQTSSSGGTQYF. The DNA of the CDR3 is TGCGCCAGCAGCCAAACTAGCTCAAGTGGTGGGACCCAGTACTTC.

This clone was recorded once. The V gene is TRBV7-9, the J gene TRBJ1-2; 9 bases are a match to TRBD1. Losses at the gene ends were 5 bases for V and 7 bases for J; bases not matched to a gene: 8. CDR3 size: 14 residues. The germline gives CDR1 SEHNR, CDR2 FQNEAQ (reference sequence). In DNA form, the CDR3 reads TGTGCCAGCAGCCCGTGGACAGGGGAGCTTGGCTACACCTTC. Residues: CASSPWTGELGYTF. The variable domain in full, completed from reference TRBV7-9 and TRBJ1-2, reads DTGVSQNPRHKITKRGQNVTFRCDPISEHNRLYWYRQTLGQGPEFLTYFQNEAQLEKSRLLSDRFSAERPKGSFSTLEIQRTEQGDSAMYLCASSPWTGELGYTFGSGTRLTVV.

This chain connects TRBV4-1 to TRBJ1-3, with D perhaps matching TRBD1 (5 bases). The CDR3 is made up of 16 amino acids. V was pared by 2 bases and J by 0 bases, with 11 bases between. Germline CDR1 reads MGHRA; CDR2 reads YSYEKL. The CDR3: CASSQTPGNSGNTIYF. DNA of the CDR3: TGCGCCAGCAGCCAAACCCCAGGGAACTCTGGAAACACCATATATTTT.

In its sample, this clone was seen once. The chain combines TRBV7-2 with TRBJ2-7, with 11 bases aligning to TRBD2. V lost 7 bases to trimming and J lost 0 bases; unmatched junction nucleotides: 2. The CDR3 totals 14 residues. The germline gives CDR1 SGHTA, CDR2 FQGNSA. CDR3 protein: CASTTSGGSYEQYF. The CDR3 nucleotides are TGTGCCAGCACCACTAGCGGGGGCTCCTACGAGCAGTACTTC.

The rearrangement uses TRBV6-5 and TRBJ2-5; D remains ambiguous. CDR1 MNHEY and CDR2 SVGAGI come from the germline V gene. CDR3 length: 12 amino acids. Trimming pared 3 bases from V and 5 bases from J, leaving 7 bases between. In nucleotides, the CDR3 is TGTGCCAGCAGTTATGGGCCGGAGACCCAGTACTTC. Protein sequence: CASSYGPETQYF.

The CDR3 is CASSLAPLGGGTEAFF. CDR3 DNA sequence: TGTGCCAGCAGCTTAGCTCCGCTGGGGGGTGGCACTGAAGCTTTCTTT. The rearrangement links TRBV7-2 to TRBJ1-1; a possible D gene is TRBD1 (5 bases). Germline assignment: CDR1 SGHTA and CDR2 FQGNSA. The CDR3 is made up of 16 amino acids. V gave up 0 bases and J gave up 4 bases, with 15 bases separating them.

The sample holds one count of this clone. The chain carries TRBV6-1 and TRBJ2-3; 12 positions agree with TRBD2. With V trimmed by 4 bases and J by 4 bases, 0 bases remained unmatched. The length of the CDR3 is 14 residues. CDR1 is MNHNS and CDR2 is SASEGT in the germline V gene. The CDR3 DNA sequence: TGTGCCAGCAGTGGACTAGCGGGAGCAGATACGCAGTATTTT. Translation: CASSGLAGADTQYF.

The chain uses TRBV29-1 and TRBJ2-7, with D tentatively TRBD1 (6 bases). The CDR3 spans 14 residues. In germline, CDR1 is SQVTM, CDR2 ANQGSEA. The V gene lost 8 bases and the J gene lost 0 bases, with 17 bases spanning the gap. The CDR3 DNA follows: TGCAGCACCAGACAGGACCCTCCCTCCTACGAGCAGTACTTC. Protein sequence: CSTRQDPPSYEQYF.

V and J are TRBV11-2 and TRBJ1-1; 7 nucleotides align to TRBD1. The CDR3 loop spans 15 amino acids. Losses at the gene ends were 1 base for V and 3 bases for J; bases not matched to a gene: 5. Germline CDR1 is SGHAT and CDR2 is FQNNGV. The CDR3 loop is CASSLVRGGHTEAFF. Written as DNA, the CDR3 is TGTGCCAGCAGCTTAGTACGAGGGGGCCACACTGAAGCTTTCTTT. The entire variable domain, with the rest obtained from reference TRBV11-2 and TRBJ1-1, is as follows: EAGVAQSPRYKIIEKRQSVAFWCNPISGHATLYWYQQILGQGPKLLIQFQNNGVVDDSQLPKDRFSAERLKGVDSTLKIQPAKLEDSAVYLCASSLVRGGHTEAFFGQGTRLTVV.

The chain combines TRBV4-2 with TRBJ2-7; 10 bases line up with TRBD1. The CDR3 is made up of 16 amino acids. The germline CDR1 and CDR2 sequences are LGHNA and YNFKEQ. Unmatched junction bases numbered 6, after V lost 0 bases and J lost 4 bases. The CDR3 nucleotides read TGTGCCAGCAGCCAAGATGAGGGACAGGGGTATTACGAGCAGTACTTC. Residues: CASSQDEGQGYYEQYF.

The chain links TRBV28 to TRBJ2-5, with a tentative D call TRBD2 (6 bases). With the DNA end fitting TRBJ2-7 better, the J assignment may be wrong. CDR1 and CDR2 from the germline V gene are MDHEN and SYDVKM. The CDR3 has 14 residues. The CDR3, as DNA: TGTGCCAGCAGTTTTACGGGGAGGACCTACGAGCAGTACTTC. It is translated as CASSFTGRTYEQYF.

The chain uses TRBV7-3 and TRBJ1-3, with TRBD1 matching 7 bases. CDR1 SGHTA and CDR2 FQGTGA come from the germline V gene. Trimming cost V 5 bases and J 0 bases; bases outside gene matches: 7. The CDR3 sequence is 16 residues long. The CDR3 sequence is CASSETGPHSGNTIYF. CDR3 DNA: TGTGCCAGCAGCGAGACAGGGCCCCACTCTGGAAACACCATATATTTT.

The chain is built from TRBV6-4 and TRBJ2-3; 7 bases fit TRBD1. Trimming removed 0 bases from V and 3 bases from J; junction bases left unmatched: 9. The CDR3 sequence is 17 residues long. The germline gives CDR1 MRHNA, CDR2 SNTAGT. The CDR3 region has the DNA TGTGCCAGCAGTGACTCTGTAGGGGGCTCCGGGACAGATACGCAGTATTTT. Amino acids: CASSDSVGGSGTDTQYF.

The J gene is TRBJ2-1, the V gene TRBV11-3; D perhaps matches TRBD2 (6 bases). The CDR3 sequence is 15 residues long. V lost 1 base and J lost 10, with 17 bases in between. Germline-derived CDR1 and CDR2 are SGHNT and YENEEA. For the CDR3, the DNA is TGTGCCAGCAGCTTAGGCGGGGCTACTCGGGGGGAGCAGTTCTTC. This gives the protein CASSLGGATRGEQFF.

The chain is built from TRBV19 and TRBJ1-3; no clear D. This CDR3 spans 15 amino acids. The ends were cut back, 3 bases at V and 0 bases at J, with 9 bases in the middle. In germline, CDR1 is LNHDA, CDR2 SQIVND (reference sequence). CDR3 sequence reads: CASSMSRGSGNTIYF. For the CDR3, the DNA is TGTGCCAGTAGTATGTCCCGCGGCTCTGGAAACACCATATATTTT.